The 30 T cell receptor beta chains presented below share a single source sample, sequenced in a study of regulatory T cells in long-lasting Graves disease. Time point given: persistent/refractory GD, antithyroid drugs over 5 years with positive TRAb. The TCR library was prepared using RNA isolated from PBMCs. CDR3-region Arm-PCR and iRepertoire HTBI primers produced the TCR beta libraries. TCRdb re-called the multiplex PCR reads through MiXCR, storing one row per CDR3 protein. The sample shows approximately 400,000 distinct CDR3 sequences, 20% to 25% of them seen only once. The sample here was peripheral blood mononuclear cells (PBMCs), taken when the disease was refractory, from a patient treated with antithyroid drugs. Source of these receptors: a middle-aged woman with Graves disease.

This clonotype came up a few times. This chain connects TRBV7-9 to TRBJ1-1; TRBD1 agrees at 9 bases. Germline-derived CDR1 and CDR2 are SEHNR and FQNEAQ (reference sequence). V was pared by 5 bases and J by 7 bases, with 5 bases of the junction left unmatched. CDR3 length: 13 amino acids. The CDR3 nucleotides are TGTGCCAGCAGCCCACAGGGGGCCATTGAAGCTTTCTTT. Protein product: CASSPQGAIEAFF.

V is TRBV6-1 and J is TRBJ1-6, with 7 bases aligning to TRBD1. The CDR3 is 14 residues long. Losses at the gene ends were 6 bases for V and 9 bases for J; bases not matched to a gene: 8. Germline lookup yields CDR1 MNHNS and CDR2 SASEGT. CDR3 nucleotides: TGTGCCAGCAGGGAACAGGGGCACGGTTCACCCCTCCACTTT. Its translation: CASREQGHGSPLHF.

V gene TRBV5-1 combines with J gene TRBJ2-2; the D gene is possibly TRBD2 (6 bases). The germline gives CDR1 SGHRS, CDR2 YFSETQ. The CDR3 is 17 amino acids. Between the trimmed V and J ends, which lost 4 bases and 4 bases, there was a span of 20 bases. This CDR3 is CASSPSSSVGGTGELFF. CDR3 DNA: TGCGCCAGCAGCCCGAGCTCTAGCGTCGGGGGCACCGGGGAGCTGTTTTTT.

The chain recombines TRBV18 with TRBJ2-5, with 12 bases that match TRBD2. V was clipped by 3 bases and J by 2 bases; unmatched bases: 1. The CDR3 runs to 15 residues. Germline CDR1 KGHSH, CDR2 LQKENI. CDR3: CASSPLAGGQETQYF. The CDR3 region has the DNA TGTGCCAGCTCACCCCTAGCGGGAGGGCAAGAGACCCAGTACTTC.

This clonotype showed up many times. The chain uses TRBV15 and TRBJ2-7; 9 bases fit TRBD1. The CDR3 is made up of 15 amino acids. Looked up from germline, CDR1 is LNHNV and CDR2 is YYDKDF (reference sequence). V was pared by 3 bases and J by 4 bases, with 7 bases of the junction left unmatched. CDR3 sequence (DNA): TGTGCCACCAGCAGGCGTACAGGGGGCTTTTACGAGCAGTACTTC. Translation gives CATSRRTGGFYEQYF.

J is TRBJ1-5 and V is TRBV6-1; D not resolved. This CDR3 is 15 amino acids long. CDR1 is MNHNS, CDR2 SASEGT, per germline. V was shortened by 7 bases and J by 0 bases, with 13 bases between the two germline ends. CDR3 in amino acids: CASKLGSHSNQPQHF. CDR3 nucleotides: TGTGCCAGCAAATTAGGGAGCCATAGCAATCAGCCCCAGCATTTT.

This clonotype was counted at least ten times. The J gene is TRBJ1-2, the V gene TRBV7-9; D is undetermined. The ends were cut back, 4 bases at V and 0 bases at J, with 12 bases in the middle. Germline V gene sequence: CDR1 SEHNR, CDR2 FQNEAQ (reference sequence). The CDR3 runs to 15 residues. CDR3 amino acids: CASSSSVPANYGYTF. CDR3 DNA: TGTGCCAGCAGCTCGTCAGTGCCCGCTAACTATGGCTACACCTTC.

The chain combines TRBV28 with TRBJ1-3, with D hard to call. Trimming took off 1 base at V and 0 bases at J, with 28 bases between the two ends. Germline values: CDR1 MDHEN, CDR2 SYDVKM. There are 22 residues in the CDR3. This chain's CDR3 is CASSLFPLYAFFGRASGNTIYF. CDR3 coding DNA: TGTGCCAGCAGTTTATTTCCGCTCTATGCCTTTTTCGGACGGGCCTCTGGAAACACCATATATTTT.

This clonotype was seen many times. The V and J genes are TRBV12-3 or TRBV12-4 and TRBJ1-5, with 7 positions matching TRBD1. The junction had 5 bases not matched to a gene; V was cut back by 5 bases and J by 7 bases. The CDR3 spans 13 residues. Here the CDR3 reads CASSPKGGQPQHF. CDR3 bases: TGTGCCAGCAGTCCAAAAGGGGGCCAGCCCCAGCATTTT.

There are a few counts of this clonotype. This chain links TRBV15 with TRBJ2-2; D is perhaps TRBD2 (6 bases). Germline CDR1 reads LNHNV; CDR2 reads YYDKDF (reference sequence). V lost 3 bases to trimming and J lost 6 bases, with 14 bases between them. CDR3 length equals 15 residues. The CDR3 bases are TGTGCCACCAGCAGCCTAGCGAGGGCCCCCGGGGAGCTGTTTTTT. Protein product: CATSSLARAPGELFF.

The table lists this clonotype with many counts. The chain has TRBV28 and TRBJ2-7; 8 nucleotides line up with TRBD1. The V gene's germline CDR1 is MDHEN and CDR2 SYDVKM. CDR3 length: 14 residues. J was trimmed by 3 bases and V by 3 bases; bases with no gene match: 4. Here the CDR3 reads CASSLTQGGYEQYF. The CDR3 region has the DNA TGTGCCAGCAGTTTGACACAGGGGGGCTACGAGCAGTACTTC.

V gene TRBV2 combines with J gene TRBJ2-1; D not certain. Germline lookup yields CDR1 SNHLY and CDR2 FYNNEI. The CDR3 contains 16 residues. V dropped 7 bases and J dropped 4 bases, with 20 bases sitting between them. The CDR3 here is CASKTDRPSSYNEQFF. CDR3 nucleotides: TGTGCCAGCAAAACTGACCGGCCCTCCTCATACAATGAGCAGTTCTTC.

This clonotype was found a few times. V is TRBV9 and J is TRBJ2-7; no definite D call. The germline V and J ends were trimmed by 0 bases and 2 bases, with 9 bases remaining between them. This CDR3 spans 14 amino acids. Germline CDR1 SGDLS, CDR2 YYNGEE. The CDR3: CASSVVPETYEQYF. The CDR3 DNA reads TGTGCCAGCAGCGTAGTGCCGGAAACCTACGAGCAGTACTTC.

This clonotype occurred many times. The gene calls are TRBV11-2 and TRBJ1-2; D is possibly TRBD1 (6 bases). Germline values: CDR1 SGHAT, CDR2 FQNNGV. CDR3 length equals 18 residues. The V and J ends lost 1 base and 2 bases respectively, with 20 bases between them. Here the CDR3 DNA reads TGTGCCAGCAGCTTAGTTGGCCAGGGGCCCCAAGGGAACTATGGCTACACCTTC. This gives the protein CASSLVGQGPQGNYGYTF.

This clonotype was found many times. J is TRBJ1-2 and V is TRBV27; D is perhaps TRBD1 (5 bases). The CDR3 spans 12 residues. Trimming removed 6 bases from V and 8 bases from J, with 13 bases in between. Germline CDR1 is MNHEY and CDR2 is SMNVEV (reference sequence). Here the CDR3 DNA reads TGTGCCAGCAGGGGGGAGCAGAGCGGCTACACCTTC. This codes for CASRGEQSGYTF.

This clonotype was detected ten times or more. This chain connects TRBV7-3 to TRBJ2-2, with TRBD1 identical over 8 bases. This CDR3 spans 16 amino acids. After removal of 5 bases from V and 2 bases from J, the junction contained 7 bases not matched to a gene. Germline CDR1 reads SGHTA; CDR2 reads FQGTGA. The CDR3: CASSTTGGPNTGELFF. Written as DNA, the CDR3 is TGTGCCAGCAGCACTACAGGGGGACCTAACACCGGGGAGCTGTTTTTT.

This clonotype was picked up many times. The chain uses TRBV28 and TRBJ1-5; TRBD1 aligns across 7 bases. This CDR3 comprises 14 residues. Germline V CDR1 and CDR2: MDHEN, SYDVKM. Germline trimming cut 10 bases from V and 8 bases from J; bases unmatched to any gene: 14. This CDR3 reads CATALTGTEKPQHF. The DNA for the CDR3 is TGTGCCACCGCCCTAACCGGGACAGAGAAGCCCCAGCATTTT. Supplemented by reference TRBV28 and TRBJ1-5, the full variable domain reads DVKVTQSSRYLVKRTGEKVFLECVQDMDHENMFWYRQDPGLGLRLIYFSYDVKMKEKGDIPEGYSVSREKKERFSLILESASTNQTSMYLCATALTGTEKPQHFGDGTRLSIL.

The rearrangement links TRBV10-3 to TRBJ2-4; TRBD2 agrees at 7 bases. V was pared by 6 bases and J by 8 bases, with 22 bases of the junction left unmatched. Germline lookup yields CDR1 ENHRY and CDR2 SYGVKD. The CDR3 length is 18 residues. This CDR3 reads CAISASAGLAGTGDIQYF. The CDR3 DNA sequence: TGTGCCATCAGCGCCTCAGCTGGGTTAGCGGGTACCGGTGACATTCAGTACTTC.

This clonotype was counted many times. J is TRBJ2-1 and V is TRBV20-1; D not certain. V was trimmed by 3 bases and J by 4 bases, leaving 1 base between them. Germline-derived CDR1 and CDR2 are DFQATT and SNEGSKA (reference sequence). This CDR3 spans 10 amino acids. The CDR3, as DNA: TGCAGTGCTAGTTACAATGAGCAGTTCTTC. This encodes CSASYNEQFF.

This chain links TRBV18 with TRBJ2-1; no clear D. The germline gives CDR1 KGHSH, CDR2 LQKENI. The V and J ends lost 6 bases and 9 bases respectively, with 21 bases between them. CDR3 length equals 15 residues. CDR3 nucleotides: TGTGCCAGCTCCCCCCCCGGCGCGTCACCTAGTGAGCAGTTCTTC. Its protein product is CASSPPGASPSEQFF.

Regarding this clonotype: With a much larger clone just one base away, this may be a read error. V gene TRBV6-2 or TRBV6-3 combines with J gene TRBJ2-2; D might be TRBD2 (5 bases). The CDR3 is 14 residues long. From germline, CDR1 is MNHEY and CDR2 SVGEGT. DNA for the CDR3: TGTGCCAGCAGTTACGAAGGGAACACCGGGGAGCTGCTTTTT. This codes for CASSYEGNTGELLF.

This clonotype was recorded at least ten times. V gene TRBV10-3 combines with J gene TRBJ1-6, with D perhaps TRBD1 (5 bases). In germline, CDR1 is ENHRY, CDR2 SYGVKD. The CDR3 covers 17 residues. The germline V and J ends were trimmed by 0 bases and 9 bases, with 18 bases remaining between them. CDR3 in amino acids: CAISESWLRQGGSPLHF. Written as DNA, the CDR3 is TGTGCCATCAGTGAGTCGTGGTTGCGGCAGGGAGGTTCACCCCTCCACTTT.

The CDR3 is CASQEGPDDHEQYF. DNA of the CDR3: TGTGCCAGCCAAGAGGGGCCAGACGACCACGAGCAGTACTTC. The chain links TRBV18 to TRBJ2-7; D may correspond to TRBD1 or TRBD2 (5 bases each). CDR3 length: 14 amino acids. The V and J ends lost 8 bases and 5 bases respectively, with 19 bases between them. CDR1 KGHSH and CDR2 LQKENI come from the germline V gene.

The CDR3 loop is CASSTWTGFFEQYF. CDR3 sequence (DNA): TGTGCCAGCAGTACCTGGACAGGGTTCTTCGAGCAGTACTTC. The chain couples TRBV12-3 or TRBV12-4 to TRBJ2-7; 8 nucleotides agree with TRBD1. The CDR3 sequence is 14 residues long. Unmatched junction bases numbered 9, after V lost 5 bases and J lost 6 bases.

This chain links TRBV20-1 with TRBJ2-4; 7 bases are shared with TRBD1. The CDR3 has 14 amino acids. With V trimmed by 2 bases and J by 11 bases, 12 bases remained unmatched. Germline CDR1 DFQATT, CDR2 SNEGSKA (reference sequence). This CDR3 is CSARLGTQGQVQYF. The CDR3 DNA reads TGCAGTGCTAGATTGGGGACACAGGGGCAGGTTCAGTACTTC.

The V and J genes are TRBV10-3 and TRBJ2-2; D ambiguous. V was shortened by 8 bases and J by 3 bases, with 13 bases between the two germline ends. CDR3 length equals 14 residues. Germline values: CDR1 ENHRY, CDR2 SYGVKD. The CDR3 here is CAISTLLDTGELFF. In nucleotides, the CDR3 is TGTGCCATCTCGACTCTCCTGGACACCGGGGAGCTGTTTTTT.

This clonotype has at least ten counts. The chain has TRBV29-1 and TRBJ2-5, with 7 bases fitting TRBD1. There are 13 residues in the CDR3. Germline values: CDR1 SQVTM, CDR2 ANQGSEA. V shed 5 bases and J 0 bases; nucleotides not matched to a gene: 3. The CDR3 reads CSVSGQDQETQYF. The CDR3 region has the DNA TGCAGCGTTTCCGGACAGGACCAAGAGACCCAGTACTTC.

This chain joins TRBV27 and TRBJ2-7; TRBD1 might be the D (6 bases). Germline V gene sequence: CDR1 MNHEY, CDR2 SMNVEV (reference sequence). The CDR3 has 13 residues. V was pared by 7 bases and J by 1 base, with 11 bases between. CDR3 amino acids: CASTDRRSYEQYF. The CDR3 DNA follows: TGTGCCAGCACGGACAGACGTTCCTACGAGCAGTACTTC.

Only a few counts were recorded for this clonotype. The CDR3 reads CASSDGHEYNEQFF. CDR3 DNA sequence: TGTGCCAGTAGTGATGGTCACGAATACAATGAGCAGTTCTTC. The chain employs TRBV19 and TRBJ2-1; no clear D gene. This CDR3 is 14 amino acids long. Per germline, CDR1 LNHDA and CDR2 SQIVND (reference sequence). Trimming shortened V by 5 bases and J by 4 bases, and 12 bases separated the two germline ends.

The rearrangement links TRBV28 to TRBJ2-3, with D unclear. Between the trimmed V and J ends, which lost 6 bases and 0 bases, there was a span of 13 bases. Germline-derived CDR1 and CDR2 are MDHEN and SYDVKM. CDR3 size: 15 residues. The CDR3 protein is CASRRWRLSTDTQYF. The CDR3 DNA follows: TGTGCCAGCAGACGATGGCGGCTAAGCACAGATACGCAGTATTTT.